The 29 T cell receptor beta chains listed next were all sequenced from one sample in a study of radiotherapy plus CTLA-4 blockade in lung cancer. Some clones are missing from TCRdb's copy, which holds only in-frame ones; the method was immunoSEQ multiplex PCR. The sample holds about 90,000 clones, approximately 80% seen once. The specimen comprised peripheral blood, sampled from a patient treated with radiotherapy plus ipilimumab. These receptors all come from a human donor with non-small cell lung cancer that progressed on radiotherapy plus ipilimumab.

In this sample, this clone turned up a few times. The chain couples TRBV6-1 to TRBJ1-6; weak D call: TRBD1 (6 bases). This CDR3 region has 17 residues. Trimming removed 1 base from V and 0 bases from J, with 10 bases in between. CDR1 is MNHNS, CDR2 SASEGT, per germline. CDR3 region: CASSEVGGSSYNSPLHF. The CDR3 DNA sequence: TGTGCCAGCAGTGAAGTAGGGGGGAGCTCCTATAATTCACCCCTCCACTTT.

The rearrangement links TRBV19 to TRBJ2-1; D gene uncertain. V shed 8 bases and J shed 6 bases, with 11 bases lying between them. CDR1 and CDR2 (germline): LNHDA, SQIVND (reference sequence). The CDR3 length is 12 residues. CDR3 sequence reads: CASFSRGNEQFF. CDR3 nucleotides: TGTGCCAGTTTTAGCCGCGGCAATGAGCAGTTCTTC.

This chain links TRBV29-1 with TRBJ1-2; no clear D. Trimming removed 3 bases at V and 4 bases at J, with 9 bases between. Germline loops: CDR1 SQVTM, CDR2 ANQGSEA. The CDR3 loop spans 12 amino acids. The CDR3 sequence is CSVDLGFYGYTF. The CDR3 region has the DNA TGCAGCGTTGATCTGGGGTTCTATGGCTACACCTTC.

This chain joins TRBV28 and TRBJ1-4; D is possibly TRBD1 (5 bases). Germline values: CDR1 MDHEN, CDR2 SYDVKM. V lost 3 bases to trimming and J lost 1 base, with 15 bases between them. The CDR3 totals 17 residues. CDR3 protein: CASSLAGRLGTNEKLFF. CDR3 nucleotides: TGTGCCAGCAGTTTGGCAGGGAGGCTGGGAACTAATGAAAAACTGTTTTTT.

This clone was seen a handful of times. J is TRBJ1-2 and V is TRBV9; D call uncertain. V lost 2 bases and J 5 bases, leaving 13 bases between the germline ends. CDR1 is SGDLS, CDR2 YYNGEE, per germline. The CDR3 consists of 14 residues. Here the CDR3 reads CASSVTPGAYGYTF. In DNA, the CDR3 is TGTGCCAGCAGCGTTACCCCGGGAGCGTATGGCTACACCTTC.

This clone was found a few times. The J gene is TRBJ1-4, the V gene TRBV28, with a tentative D call TRBD1 (5 bases). Germline V CDR1 and CDR2: MDHEN, SYDVKM. The CDR3 is 15 residues long. Trimming removed 2 bases from V and 6 bases from J, with 13 bases in between. The CDR3 here is CASSLEWGSHEKLFF. CDR3 DNA sequence: TGTGCCAGCAGTTTAGAGTGGGGGTCGCATGAAAAACTGTTTTTT.

The rearrangement uses TRBV13 and TRBJ1-2, with a tentative D call TRBD1 (6 bases). Germline loops: CDR1 PRHDT, CDR2 FYEKMQ (reference sequence). This CDR3 has 16 amino acids. V was shortened by 0 bases and J by 5 bases, with 16 bases between the two germline ends. The CDR3 is CASSLGLPGAGYGYTF. The CDR3 coding sequence is TGTGCCAGCAGCTTAGGCCTTCCAGGGGCGGGTTATGGCTACACCTTC.

As DNA, the CDR3 is TGTGCCAGCAGCCGGCCGGGACGGAGACAAGAGACCCAGTACTTC. Amino acid sequence: CASSRPGRRQETQYF. V gene TRBV25-1 combines with J gene TRBJ2-5, with D tentatively TRBD1 or TRBD2 (5 bases each). Trimming removed 6 bases from V and 2 bases from J, with 16 bases in between. The germline CDR1 and CDR2 sequences are MGHDK and SYGVNS. This CDR3 has 15 amino acids.

This clone has a single count. DNA of the CDR3: TGTGCCAGCAGCTATGACAACTCTGGAAACACCATATATTTT. The encoded protein is CASSYDNSGNTIYF. This chain joins TRBV5-6 and TRBJ1-3; D gene unclear. The CDR3 length is 14 residues. V gave up 3 bases and J gave up 0 bases, with 7 bases separating them. Per the germline V gene, CDR1 is SGHDT and CDR2 is YYEEEE.

The chain links TRBV19 to TRBJ1-1; D gene unclear. CDR1 and CDR2 from the germline V gene are LNHDA and SQIVND (reference sequence). V lost 3 bases and J lost 4, with 18 bases in between. This CDR3 spans 16 amino acids. The CDR3 sequence is CASSMLGRRLSTEAFF. In nucleotides, the CDR3 is TGTGCCAGTAGTATGCTCGGCAGAAGACTATCCACTGAAGCTTTCTTT.

V and J are TRBV14 and TRBJ2-3; TRBD2 is a possible D gene (6 bases). The length of the CDR3 is 16 residues. The germline CDR1 and CDR2 sequences are SGHDN and FVKESK. The V and J ends lost 3 bases and 2 bases respectively, with 15 bases between them. In nucleotides, the CDR3 is TGTGCCAGCAGCCACCGACCGGGACTCTTCACAGATACGCAGTATTTT. Amino acid sequence: CASSHRPGLFTDTQYF.

This clone was seen just once. CDR3 in amino acids: CASSLLGRGNGYTF. DNA of the CDR3: TGTGCCAGCAGTTTATTAGGCAGGGGGAATGGCTACACCTTC. This chain uses TRBV27 with TRBJ1-2; 7 nucleotides match TRBD1. CDR1 MNHEY and CDR2 SMNVEV come from the germline V gene (reference sequence). This CDR3 contains 14 residues. V lost 1 base to trimming and J lost 6 bases; unmatched junction nucleotides: 5.

The gene calls are TRBV9 and TRBJ1-2; the D gene is possibly TRBD1 (5 bases). Deletions cut 0 bases from V and 0 bases from J, with 9 bases between. The CDR3 is 15 residues long. Germline-derived CDR1 and CDR2 are SGDLS and YYNGEE. The CDR3 nucleotides read TGTGCCAGCAGCGTAGGGGCAGGGACTAACTATGGCTACACCTTC. Translated, it gives CASSVGAGTNYGYTF.

This clone has more than one count but fewer than ten. This chain joins TRBV7-2 and TRBJ2-3; maybe TRBD2 (7 bases). V gave up 4 bases and J gave up 2 bases, with 25 bases separating them. CDR1 is SGHTA and CDR2 is FQGNSA in the germline V gene. This CDR3 has 19 residues. This chain's CDR3 is CASSYDPGGGHWNTDTQYF. Written as DNA, the CDR3 is TGTGCCAGCAGCTACGATCCCGGCGGGGGCCACTGGAACACAGATACGCAGTATTTT.

The chain has TRBV18 and TRBJ1-1; D not certain. Trimming removed 3 bases at V and 8 bases at J, with 16 bases between. Germline-derived CDR1 and CDR2 are KGHSH and LQKENI. There are 14 residues in the CDR3. In DNA form, the CDR3 reads TGTGCCAGCTCACCCCAAGACGCAAACTCGGAAGCTTTCTTT. Translating it yields CASSPQDANSEAFF.

The gene calls are TRBV5-1 and TRBJ1-2, with TRBD1 matching over 9 bases. With 3 bases clipped from V and 9 bases from J, the junction kept 12 bases outside the gene matches. This CDR3 has 15 residues. Germline V gene lookup returns CDR1 SGHRS and CDR2 YFSETQ. CDR3 residues: CASSSETGGASSYTF. Written as DNA, the CDR3 is TGCGCCAGCAGCTCGGAAACAGGGGGCGCTAGTAGCTACACCTTC.

The chain has TRBV27 and TRBJ1-1; D not certain. V was clipped by 3 bases and J by 11 bases, with 19 bases between them. The germline CDR1 and CDR2 sequences are MNHEY and SMNVEV (reference sequence). This CDR3 has 14 amino acids. CDR3 DNA: TGTGCCAGCAGTTTGGGATTAGGGTCCCCTTGGGCTTTCTTT. Protein product: CASSLGLGSPWAFF.

The chain combines TRBV7-3 with TRBJ2-5; D remains unclear. The CDR3 covers 12 residues. Trimming removed 7 bases at V and 4 bases at J, with 10 bases between. In germline, CDR1 is SGHTA, CDR2 FQGTGA. This chain's CDR3 is CASNRPPETQYF. As DNA, the CDR3 is TGTGCCAGCAACCGACCCCCAGAGACCCAGTACTTC.

This chain joins TRBV14 and TRBJ1-2; D not certain. The germline V gene encodes CDR1 SGHDN and CDR2 FVKESK. Trimming removed 0 bases at V and 2 bases at J, with 16 bases between. There are 17 residues in the CDR3. CDR3 sequence reads: CASSQEAPGKWNYGYTF. The CDR3 nucleotides are TGTGCCAGCAGCCAAGAGGCCCCAGGAAAATGGAACTATGGCTACACCTTC.

The V gene is TRBV14, the J gene TRBJ2-1; D is perhaps TRBD2 (6 bases). Germline CDR1 SGHDN, CDR2 FVKESK. The ends were cut back, 5 bases at V and 8 bases at J, with 22 bases in the middle. The CDR3 has 16 residues. For the CDR3, the DNA is TGTGCCAGCAGCATTACGCGGAGGGCGTCGGGTGATGAGCAGTTCTTC. Amino acid sequence: CASSITRRASGDEQFF.

V usage is TRBV11-3 and J usage is TRBJ1-2, with a possible D match to TRBD1 (6 bases). The V end lost 5 bases, the J end lost 3 bases, and 13 bases lay between the germline ends. Germline-derived CDR1 and CDR2 are SGHNT and YENEEA. The CDR3 sequence is 14 residues long. CDR3 nucleotides: TGTGCCAGCAGCCGAGGAGGGGGGGACTATGGCTACACCTTC. It translates to CASSRGGGDYGYTF.

This clone was detected only a few times. The CDR3 spells CASSRTPIPAGTGVRHNEQFF. DNA of the CDR3: TGCGCCAGCAGTCGAACGCCCATCCCCGCTGGAACAGGGGTTCGACACAATGAGCAGTTCTTC. The chain uses TRBV23-1 and TRBJ2-1; the match to TRBD1 covers 7 bases. TRBV23-1 is an ORF, and what it does is uncertain. This CDR3 has 21 amino acids. Trimming cost V 4 bases and J 5 bases; bases outside gene matches: 26.

This sequence joins TRBV5-6 and TRBJ2-2; D is perhaps TRBD1 (5 bases). Per the germline V gene, CDR1 is SGHDT and CDR2 is YYEEEE. The CDR3 length is 15 residues. Trimming stripped 1 base from V and 0 bases from J, with 7 bases between. CDR3 in DNA: TGTGCCAGCAGCTTGTGGGGCGCGAACACCGGGGAGCTGTTTTTT. Translating it yields CASSLWGANTGELFF.

The chain employs TRBV30 and TRBJ1-2, with D uncertain. Trimming removed 0 bases from V and 4 bases from J, with 21 bases in between. Germline loops: CDR1 GTSNPN, CDR2 SVGIG (reference sequence). The CDR3 length is 17 residues. For the CDR3, the DNA is TGTGCCTGGAGTGTGACCGGGCTTTTTGCGTCCCTCTATGGCTACACCTTC. This sequence encodes CAWSVTGLFASLYGYTF.

The V and J genes are TRBV6-5 and TRBJ2-2; D is perhaps TRBD2 (5 bases). The CDR3 is 14 residues long. Trimming took off 6 bases at V and 2 bases at J, with 10 bases between the two ends. CDR1 MNHEY and CDR2 SVGAGI come from the germline V gene. CDR3 sequence: CASRASGNTGELFF. The CDR3 DNA reads as TGTGCCAGCAGGGCCAGCGGTAACACCGGGGAGCTGTTTTTT.

The chain links TRBV10-3 to TRBJ2-1; 11 bases are a match to TRBD2. From germline, CDR1 is ENHRY and CDR2 SYGVKD. V lost 4 bases, J lost 9 bases, and 2 bases stayed unmatched. The length of the CDR3 is 13 residues. In DNA form, the CDR3 reads TGTGCCATCAGTGTAGGACTAGCGGGTGAGCAGTTCTTC. This sequence encodes CAISVGLAGEQFF.

The chain couples TRBV5-5 to TRBJ1-5; D not certain. This CDR3 comprises 14 residues. Germline lookup yields CDR1 SGHKS and CDR2 YYEKEE (reference sequence). Deletions cut 1 base from V and 4 bases from J, with 9 bases between. The CDR3 loop reads CASSLYSMNQPQHF. The CDR3 DNA sequence: TGTGCCAGCAGCTTGTACAGTATGAATCAGCCCCAGCATTTT.

The rearrangement joins TRBV18 to TRBJ2-3, with D hard to call. Germline loops: CDR1 KGHSH, CDR2 LQKENI. CDR3 length: 11 residues. Trimming stripped 3 bases from V and 5 bases from J, with 3 bases between. CDR3 DNA sequence: TGTGCCAGCTCACCGAAAGATACGCAGTATTTT. Translating gives CASSPKDTQYF.

This sequence joins TRBV7-2 and TRBJ2-5; D perhaps matches TRBD1 (6 bases). The CDR3 is 15 amino acids. V was clipped by 6 bases and J by 2 bases, with 16 bases between them. Germline lookup yields CDR1 SGHTA and CDR2 FQGNSA. The CDR3 DNA is TGTGCCAGCAGGTCACGAGCAGGGGCTCAAGAGACCCAGTACTTC. Translated: CASRSRAGAQETQYF.